This TCR beta chain was recorded in a study of T cell changes during pregnancy in multiple sclerosis. Trimming took 6 bases from V and 5 from J; bases not matched to a gene: 7. Germline loops: CDR1 MDHEN, CDR2 SYDVKM. The CDR3 contains 15 residues. Clones were sequenced by immunoSEQ multiplex PCR, and TCRdb holds only the in-frame ones, with some missing. Of approximately 28,000 clones in the sample, around 94% were seen once. This material consisted of CD8+ T cells from peripheral blood mononuclear cells, taken before pregnancy. The TCR sequence derives from a female donor with multiple sclerosis, enrolled in a pregnancy study. The genes are TRBV28 and TRBJ1-5, with 10 bases identical to TRBD1. The CDR3 DNA sequence: TGTGCCAGCAGAGAAGGGACAGGGGCCTATCAGCCCCAGCATTTT. It yields the protein CASREGTGAYQPQHF. Drawing the rest from reference TRBV28 and TRBJ1-5, the complete variable domain is DVKVTQSSRYLVKRTGEKVFLECVQDMDHENMFWYRQDPGLGLRLIYFSYDVKMKEKGDIPEGYSVSREKKERFSLILESASTNQTSMYLCASREGTGAYQPQHFGDGTRLSIL.